By proportion, the clone carrying this T cell receptor beta chain is large. The target antigen is unknown. The sample originates from a study of vaccination and CD4 T cells after COVID-19. Germline V gene lookup returns CDR1 MNHNS and CDR2 SASEGT. CDR3 size: 16 residues. V was shortened by 5 bases and J by 3 bases, with 19 bases between the two germline ends. Treatment noted: 10-day PBMC culture with coronavirus spike peptide pools or control peptides (ViraFEST assay). Every well contained around 2 million PBMCs, which were grown with around 10 IU/ml IL-2 and 9 to 10 ug/ml peptide pools. CD4+ T cells that had been cultured provided DNA sequenced with the Oncomine TCR Beta short-read assay. From cultured CD4+ T cells, genomic DNA was extracted. TCRdb re-called the PCR reads with MiXCR, one entry per CDR3 protein. The sample has about 16,000 distinct CDR3 sequences, less than 35% seen once. Broader study findings: Median numbers of SARS-CoV-2-reactive clonotypes increased from about 20 to 38 (not a significant change).

This TCR was sampled from a human donor with COVID-19. Sequencing was performed on cultured CD4+ T cells from blood. This chain joins TRBV6-1 and TRBJ1-1; possible D gene TRBD1, 5 bases. CDR3 sequence (DNA): TGTGCCAGCAGTCGTCCATTGGGTAGGGGAGACACTGAAGCTTTCTTT. It codes for CASSRPLGRGDTEAFF.